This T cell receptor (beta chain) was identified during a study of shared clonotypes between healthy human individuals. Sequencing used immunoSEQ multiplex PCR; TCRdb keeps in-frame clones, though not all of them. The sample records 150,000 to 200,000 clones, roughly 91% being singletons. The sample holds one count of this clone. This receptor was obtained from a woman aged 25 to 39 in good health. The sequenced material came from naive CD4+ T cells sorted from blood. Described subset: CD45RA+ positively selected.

The CDR3 DNA sequence: TGTGCCAGCAGCTCTCTCCGGGACAGCTCCTACGAGCAGTACTTC. Translation: CASSSLRDSSYEQYF. The chain employs TRBV11-2 and TRBJ2-7; TRBD1 agrees at 7 bases. J lost 0 bases, V lost 4 bases, and 6 bases had no gene match. This CDR3 region has 15 residues. Germline V gene data show CDR1 as SGHAT and CDR2 as FQNNGV.